This section outlines one T cell receptor (beta chain) sequence together with its context. The antigen remains undetermined. The data originate from a study of T cell responses to AZD1222 COVID-19 vaccine. Regarding the study as a whole: Vaccine-associated CD4 TCRs spanned spike, dominant at 160-218 and 743-854. Donors were largely white British and mainly female; clonal diversity was possibly underestimated. Sampling captured repertoires only after the peak T cell response. Unmutated variant regions reportedly attract nearly half of all spike-specific TCRs.

Germline V gives CDR1 LNHDA, CDR2 SQIVND (reference sequence). This CDR3 contains 16 residues. Trimming cost V 8 bases and J 1 base, with 15 bases left between them. The protocol was immunoSEQ multiplex PCR, while the TCRdb copy is restricted to in-frame clones and leaves out a portion. The sample carries roughly 97,000 clones, approximately 89% recorded once. The material sequenced was peripheral blood, taken on day 0 of AZD1222 vaccination. The TCR originated in an adult in good health. This rearrangement joins TRBV19 to TRBJ1-6, with D perhaps TRBD1 (5 bases). The CDR3 region is CASRSGRESYNSPLHF. CDR3 bases: TGTGCCAGTCGATCAGGCAGGGAGTCCTATAATTCACCCCTCCACTTT.